The 7 T cell receptor beta chains below come from one sample, sequenced in a study of OX40 agonist ivuxolimab in advanced cancers. TCRdb keeps only in-frame clones here, not all; method: immunoSEQ multiplex PCR. The sample has 7,000 or so clones; roughly three quarters are singletons. The sequenced sample was CD4+ or CD8+ T cells sorted from blood, obtained in a trial of the OX40 agonist ivuxolimab. Receptors originate from an adult with an advanced solid tumor such as melanoma, head and neck, liver or kidney cancer.

Only a few counts were recorded for this clone. The rearrangement joins TRBV5-5 to TRBJ2-3; tentatively, D is TRBD2 (7 bases). This CDR3 is 16 amino acids long. Trimming pared 4 bases from V and 3 bases from J, leaving 18 bases between. Germline CDR1 is SGHKS and CDR2 is YYEKEE (reference sequence). CDR3 sequence reads: CASSLEGGMNTDTQYF. The CDR3 bases are TGTGCCAGCAGCCTGGAGGGGGGGATGAATACAGATACGCAGTATTTT.

This CDR3 reads CASSPEGFALNYGYTF. CDR3 nucleotides: TGTGCCAGCTCACCCGAGGGTTTTGCACTTAACTATGGCTACACCTTC. The chain combines TRBV18 with TRBJ1-2; no clear D gene. The germline V and J ends were trimmed by 3 bases and 1 base, with 15 bases remaining between them. Germline-derived CDR1 and CDR2 are KGHSH and LQKENI. The CDR3 has 16 amino acids.

J is TRBJ2-3 and V is TRBV20-1; D unresolved. V lost 4 bases and J lost 7, with 6 bases in between. Germline V lookup: CDR1 DFQATT, CDR2 SNEGSKA (reference sequence). The CDR3 extends over 10 amino acids. This CDR3 reads CSAMGNTQYF. CDR3 bases: TGCAGTGCTATGGGAAATACGCAGTATTTT.

The chain joins TRBV2 to TRBJ1-2, with a possible D match to TRBD1 (5 bases). V was pared by 8 bases and J by 8 bases, with 9 bases between. Germline values: CDR1 SNHLY, CDR2 FYNNEI. CDR3 size: 10 residues. The CDR3 loop reads CASGGRGYTF. The DNA for the CDR3 is TGTGCCAGCGGGGGACGGGGCTACACCTTC.

The chain combines TRBV28 with TRBJ2-7, with 7 bases that match TRBD1. This CDR3 has 15 amino acids. V was clipped by 5 bases and J by 11 bases; unmatched bases: 18. Germline loops: CDR1 MDHEN, CDR2 SYDVKM. CDR3 amino acids: CASSPVETGIGDEYF. In DNA form, the CDR3 reads TGTGCCAGCAGTCCCGTGGAGACAGGGATCGGGGATGAGTACTTC.

The sample holds a few counts of this clone. The V call is TRBV7-9, the J call TRBJ1-1; 10 bases line up with TRBD1. This CDR3 is 16 amino acids long. Trimming cost V 5 bases and J 0 bases; bases outside gene matches: 6. Germline CDR1 SEHNR, CDR2 FQNEAQ (reference sequence). CDR3 sequence reads: CASSRTGGDVNTEAFF. CDR3 DNA sequence: TGTGCCAGCAGCAGGACAGGGGGGGATGTGAACACTGAAGCTTTCTTT. Full variable domain (remainder filled in from reference TRBV7-9 and TRBJ1-1): DTGVSQNPRHKITKRGQNVTFRCDPISEHNRLYWYRQTLGQGPEFLTYFQNEAQLEKSRLLSDRFSAERPKGSFSTLEIQRTEQGDSAMYLCASSRTGGDVNTEAFFGQGTRLTVV.

This clone was counted between two and nine times. The rearrangement joins TRBV4-2 to TRBJ2-3; 7 positions match TRBD1. Per the germline V gene, CDR1 is LGHNA and CDR2 is YNFKEQ. This CDR3 has 15 amino acids. J gave up 6 bases and V 0 bases, and 6 bases lay outside the gene matches. The DNA of the CDR3 is TGTGCCAGCAGCCAAGAGTCTCAGGGGGTTGATACGCAGTATTTT. This codes for CASSQESQGVDTQYF.